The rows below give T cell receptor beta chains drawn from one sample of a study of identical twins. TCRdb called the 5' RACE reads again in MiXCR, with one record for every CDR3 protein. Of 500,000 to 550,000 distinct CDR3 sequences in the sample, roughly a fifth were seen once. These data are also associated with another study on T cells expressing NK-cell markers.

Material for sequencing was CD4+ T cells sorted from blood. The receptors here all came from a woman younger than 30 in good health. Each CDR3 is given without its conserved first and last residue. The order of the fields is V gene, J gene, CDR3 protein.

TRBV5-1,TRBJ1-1,ASSSTGMNTEAF
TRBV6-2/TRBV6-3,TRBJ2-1,ASSFVVGQGSAGEQF
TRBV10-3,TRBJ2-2,AIRAGASGGTGELF
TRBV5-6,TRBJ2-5,ASSLALRPLETQY
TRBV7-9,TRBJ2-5,ASGWGEETQY
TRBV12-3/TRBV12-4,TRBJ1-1,ASTSGALNTEAF
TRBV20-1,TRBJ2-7,SASGLAAEQY
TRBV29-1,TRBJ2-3,SEKLGSRTDTQY
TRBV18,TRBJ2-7,ASSPSSGATYEQY
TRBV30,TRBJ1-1,ATKGWNTEAF
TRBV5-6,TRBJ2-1,ASSYVRSGRVNEQF
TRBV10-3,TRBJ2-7,AIRKEQGQSFEQY
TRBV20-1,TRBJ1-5,SVLVRNQPQH
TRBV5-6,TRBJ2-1,ASSMGDARNEQF
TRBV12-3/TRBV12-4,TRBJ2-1,ASSLSHTPEQF
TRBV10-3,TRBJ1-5,AISAPGQNSQPQH
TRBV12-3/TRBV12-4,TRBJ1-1,ASSPRAEAF
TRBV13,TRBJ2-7,ASSTQKNEQY
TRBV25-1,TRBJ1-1,ASSESGGRHTEAF
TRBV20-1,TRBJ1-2,SASDRWGYGYT
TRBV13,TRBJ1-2,ASSAGALRGYT
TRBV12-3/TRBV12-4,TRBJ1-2,ASSPRLVANYGYT
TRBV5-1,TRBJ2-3,ASSFTGSGEISTDTQY
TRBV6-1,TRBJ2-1,ASSRTSTGTNEQF
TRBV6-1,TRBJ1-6,ASSAPGVRSSPLH
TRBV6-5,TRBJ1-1,ASSLDWYAEAF
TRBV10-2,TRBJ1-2,ASSESTAAIYGYT
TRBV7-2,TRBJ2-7,ASSLTLTLNEQY
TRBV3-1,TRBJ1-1,ASSQTGGNTEAF
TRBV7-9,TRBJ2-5,ASSLGFTGQY
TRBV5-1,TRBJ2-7,ASSYEIQGSEQY